Sequencing of this TCR beta chain was carried out in a study of beta chain features in type 1 diabetes. Overall study: Across all samples, roughly 98,000,000 sorted cells were examined. Study-wide results and caveats: A moderate, significant TCRB CDR3 shortening appeared in type 1 diabetes across four CD4+ subsets.

Since all of the isolated RNA was reverse transcribed, expressed TCRB transcripts were what got sequenced. TCRdb keeps only in-frame clones here, not all; method: immunoSEQ multiplex PCR. The table has approximately 260,000 clones, approximately 24% seen once; the top ten hold about 0.012%. Turning to this clone: As yet, its antigen is unknown.

A sort by CD45RO/CCR7/CD25/CD127/CD95/CD27 yielded CD4+ naive, central memory, regulatory and stem cell-like memory cells. Germline lookup yields CDR1 SEHNR and CDR2 FQNEAQ (reference sequence). Trimming pared 2 bases from V and 2 bases from J, leaving 6 bases between. The CDR3 length is 13 residues. The chain employs TRBV7-9 and TRBJ1-1; no clear D. This receptor was obtained from a woman in her twenties or thirties with type 1 diabetes. The sequenced material came from naive CD4+ T cells from blood. CDR3 loop: CASSLLYNTEAFF. CDR3 DNA sequence: TGTGCCAGCAGCTTACTGTATAACACTGAAGCTTTCTTT. Full variable domain (rest looked up from reference TRBV7-9 and TRBJ1-1): DTGVSQNPRHKITKRGQNVTFRCDPISEHNRLYWYRQTLGQGPEFLTYFQNEAQLEKSRLLSDRFSAERPKGSFSTLEIQRTEQGDSAMYLCASSLLYNTEAFFGQGTRLTVV.